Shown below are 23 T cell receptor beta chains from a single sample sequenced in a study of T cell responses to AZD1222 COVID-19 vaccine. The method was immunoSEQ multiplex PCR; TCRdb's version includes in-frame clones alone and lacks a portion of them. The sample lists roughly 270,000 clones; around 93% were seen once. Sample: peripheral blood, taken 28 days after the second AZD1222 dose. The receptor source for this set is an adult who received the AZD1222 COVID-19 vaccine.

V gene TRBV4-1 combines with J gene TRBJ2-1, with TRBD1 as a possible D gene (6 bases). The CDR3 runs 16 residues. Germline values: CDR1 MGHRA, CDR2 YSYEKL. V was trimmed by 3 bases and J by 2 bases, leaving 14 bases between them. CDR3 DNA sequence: TGCGCCAGCAGCCACAGTTGGGGGCGGCCCTACAATGAGCAGTTCTTC. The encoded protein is CASSHSWGRPYNEQFF.

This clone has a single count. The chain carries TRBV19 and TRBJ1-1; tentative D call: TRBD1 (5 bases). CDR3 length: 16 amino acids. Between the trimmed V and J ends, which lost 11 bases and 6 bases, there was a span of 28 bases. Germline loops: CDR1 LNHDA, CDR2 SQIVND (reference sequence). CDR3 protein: CAVQGNRRGFFAEAFF. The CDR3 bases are TGTGCCGTCCAGGGAAACAGGAGGGGTTTTTTTGCTGAAGCTTTCTTT.

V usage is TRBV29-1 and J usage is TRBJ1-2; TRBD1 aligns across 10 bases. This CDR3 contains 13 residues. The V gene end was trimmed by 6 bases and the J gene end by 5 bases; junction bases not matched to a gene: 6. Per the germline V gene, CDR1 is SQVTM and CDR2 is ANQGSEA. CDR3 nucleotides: TGCAGCGTAGCTGACAGGGGGCTTTATGGCTACACCTTC. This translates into CSVADRGLYGYTF.

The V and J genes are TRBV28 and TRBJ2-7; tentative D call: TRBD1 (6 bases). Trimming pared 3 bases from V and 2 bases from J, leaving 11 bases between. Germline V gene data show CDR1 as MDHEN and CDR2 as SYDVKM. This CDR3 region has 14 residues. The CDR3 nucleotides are TGTGCCAGCAGTTTCACAGGGTACCCCTACGAGCAGTACTTC. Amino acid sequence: CASSFTGYPYEQYF.

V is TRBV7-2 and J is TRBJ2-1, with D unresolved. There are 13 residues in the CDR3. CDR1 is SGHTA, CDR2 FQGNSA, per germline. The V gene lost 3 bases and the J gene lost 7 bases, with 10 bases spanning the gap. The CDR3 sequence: CASSLVRLNEQFF. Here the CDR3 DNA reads TGTGCCAGCAGCTTGGTCCGTCTTAATGAGCAGTTCTTC.

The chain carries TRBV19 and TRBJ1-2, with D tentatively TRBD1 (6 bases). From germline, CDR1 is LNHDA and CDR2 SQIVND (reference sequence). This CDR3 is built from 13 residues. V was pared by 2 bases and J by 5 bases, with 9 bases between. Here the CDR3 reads CASSITGKYGYTF. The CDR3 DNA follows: TGTGCCAGTAGTATAACAGGGAAGTATGGCTACACCTTC.

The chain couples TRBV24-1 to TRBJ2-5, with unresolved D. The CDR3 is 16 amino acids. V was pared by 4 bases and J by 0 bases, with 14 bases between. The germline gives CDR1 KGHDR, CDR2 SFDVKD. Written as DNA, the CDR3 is TGTGCCACCAGTGACCCCTCAGGCGTTTACCAAGAGACCCAGTACTTC. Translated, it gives CATSDPSGVYQETQYF.

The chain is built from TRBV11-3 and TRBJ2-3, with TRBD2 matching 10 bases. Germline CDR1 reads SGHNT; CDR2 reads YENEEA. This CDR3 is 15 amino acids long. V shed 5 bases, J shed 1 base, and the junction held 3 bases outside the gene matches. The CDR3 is CASSPGLARTDTQYF. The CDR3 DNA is TGTGCCAGCAGCCCGGGACTAGCGCGCACAGATACGCAGTATTTT.

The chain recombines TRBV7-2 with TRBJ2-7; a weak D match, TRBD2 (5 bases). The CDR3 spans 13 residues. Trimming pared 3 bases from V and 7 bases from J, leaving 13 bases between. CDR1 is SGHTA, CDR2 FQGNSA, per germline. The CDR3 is CASSFEMRGEQYF. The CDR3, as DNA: TGTGCCAGCAGCTTTGAAATGAGAGGGGAGCAGTACTTC.

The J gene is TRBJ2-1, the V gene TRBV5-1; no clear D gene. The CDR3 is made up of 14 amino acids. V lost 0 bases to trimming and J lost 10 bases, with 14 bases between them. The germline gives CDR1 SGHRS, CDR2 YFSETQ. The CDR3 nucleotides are TGCGCCAGCAGCTTGGTCCACTCCCTCATGGAGCAGTTCTTC. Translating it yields CASSLVHSLMEQFF. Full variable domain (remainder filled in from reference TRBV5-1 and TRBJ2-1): KAGVTQTPRYLIKTRGQQVTLSCSPISGHRSVSWYQQTPGQGLQFLFEYFSETQRNKGNFPGRFSGRQFSNSRSEMNVSTLELGDSALYLCASSLVHSLMEQFFGPGTRLTVL.

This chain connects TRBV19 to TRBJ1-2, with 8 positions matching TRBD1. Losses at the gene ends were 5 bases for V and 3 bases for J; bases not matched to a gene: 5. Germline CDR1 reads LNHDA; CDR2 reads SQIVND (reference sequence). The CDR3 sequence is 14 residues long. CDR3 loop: CASSSQGAYYGYTF. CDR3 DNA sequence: TGTGCCAGTAGTTCCCAGGGGGCTTACTATGGCTACACCTTC.

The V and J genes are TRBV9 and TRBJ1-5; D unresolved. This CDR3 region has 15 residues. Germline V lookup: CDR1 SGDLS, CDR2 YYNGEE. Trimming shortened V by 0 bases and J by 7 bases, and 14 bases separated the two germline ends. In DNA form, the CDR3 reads TGTGCCAGCAGCGTAGGGCCCTCAAGCGGGCAGCCCCAGCATTTT. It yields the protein CASSVGPSSGQPQHF.

CDR3 nucleotides: TGTGCCAGCAGCTTTTCCCCGGACTCGGACACTGAAGCTTTCTTT. The encoded protein is CASSFSPDSDTEAFF. The chain carries TRBV5-5 and TRBJ1-1, with unresolved D. The germline CDR1 and CDR2 sequences are SGHKS and YYEKEE (reference sequence). Trimming left V 2 bases short and J 3 bases short, with 14 bases between. This CDR3 has 15 residues.

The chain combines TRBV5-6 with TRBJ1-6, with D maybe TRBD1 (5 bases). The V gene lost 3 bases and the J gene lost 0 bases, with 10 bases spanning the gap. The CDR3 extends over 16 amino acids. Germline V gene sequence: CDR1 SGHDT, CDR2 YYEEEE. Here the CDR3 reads CASSWGGFSYNSPLHF. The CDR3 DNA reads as TGTGCCAGCAGCTGGGGGGGATTCTCCTATAATTCACCCCTCCACTTT.

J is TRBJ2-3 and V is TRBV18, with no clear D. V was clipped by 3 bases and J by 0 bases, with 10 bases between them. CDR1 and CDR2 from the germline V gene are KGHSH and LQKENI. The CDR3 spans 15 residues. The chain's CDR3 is CASSPPARSTDTQYF. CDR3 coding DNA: TGTGCCAGCTCACCGCCCGCAAGGAGCACAGATACGCAGTATTTT.

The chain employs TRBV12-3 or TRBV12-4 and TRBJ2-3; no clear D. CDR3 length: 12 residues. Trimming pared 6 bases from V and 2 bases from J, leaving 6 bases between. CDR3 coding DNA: TGTGCCAGCAGGCGCCTCACAGATACGCAGTATTTT. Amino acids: CASRRLTDTQYF.

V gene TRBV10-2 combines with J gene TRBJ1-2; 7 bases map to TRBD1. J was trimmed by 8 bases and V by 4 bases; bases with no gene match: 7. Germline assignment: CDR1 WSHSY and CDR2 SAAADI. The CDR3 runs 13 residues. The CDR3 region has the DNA TGCGCCAGCAGTGGACAGGGAGGTCGGGGCTACACCTTC. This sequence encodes CASSGQGGRGYTF.

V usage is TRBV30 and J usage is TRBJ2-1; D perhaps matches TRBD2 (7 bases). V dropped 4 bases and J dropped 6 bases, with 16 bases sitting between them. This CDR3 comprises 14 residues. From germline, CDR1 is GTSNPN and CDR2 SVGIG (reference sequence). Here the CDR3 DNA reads TGTGCCTGGATCCCCGGGGGAGGGGGCAATGAGCAGTTCTTC. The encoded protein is CAWIPGGGGNEQFF.

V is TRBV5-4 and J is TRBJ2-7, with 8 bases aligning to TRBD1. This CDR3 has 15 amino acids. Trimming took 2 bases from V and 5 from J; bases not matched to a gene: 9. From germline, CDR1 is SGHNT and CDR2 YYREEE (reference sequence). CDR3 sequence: CASSLIQGGGNEQYF. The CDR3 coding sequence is TGTGCCAGCAGCTTAATACAGGGGGGCGGGAACGAGCAGTACTTC.

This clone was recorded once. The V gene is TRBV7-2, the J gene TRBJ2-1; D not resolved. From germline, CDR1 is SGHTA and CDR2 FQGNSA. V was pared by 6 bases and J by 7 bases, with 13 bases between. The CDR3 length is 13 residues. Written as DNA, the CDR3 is TGTGCCAGCAGGGGAAGAGCTGAGAATGAGCAGTTCTTC. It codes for CASRGRAENEQFF.

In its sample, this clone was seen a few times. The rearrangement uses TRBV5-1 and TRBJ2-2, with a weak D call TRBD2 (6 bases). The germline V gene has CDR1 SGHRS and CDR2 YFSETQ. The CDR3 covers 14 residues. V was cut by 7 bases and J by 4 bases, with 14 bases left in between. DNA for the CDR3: TGCGCCAGCGGCCCTCACGGGGGCACCGGGGAGCTGTTTTTT. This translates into CASGPHGGTGELFF.

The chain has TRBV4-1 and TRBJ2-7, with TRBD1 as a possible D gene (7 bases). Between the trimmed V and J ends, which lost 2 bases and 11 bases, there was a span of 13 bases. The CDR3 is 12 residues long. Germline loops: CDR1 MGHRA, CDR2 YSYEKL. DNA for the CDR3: TGCGCCAGCAGCCAACAGGGGGGACGGAAGTACTTC. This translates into CASSQQGGRKYF.

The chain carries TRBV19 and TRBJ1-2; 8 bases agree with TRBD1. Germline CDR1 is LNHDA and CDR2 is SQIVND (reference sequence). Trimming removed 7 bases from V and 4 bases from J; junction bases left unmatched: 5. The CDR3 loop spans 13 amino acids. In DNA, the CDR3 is TGTGCCAGTACCGACAGGGGAGGCTATGGCTACACCTTC. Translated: CASTDRGGYGYTF.